This passage covers 26 T cell receptor beta chains from one sample sequenced in a study of T cells in Graves' hyperthyroidism and ophthalmopathy (dated by TCRdb to about 2019). The protocol used for the library was multiplex PCR. TCRdb names Illumina HiSeq 2000 as the instrument used. The TCR beta CDR3 regions were amplified from RNA transcripts. The TCR CDR3 was subjected to a first round of RT-PCR using the HTBI primer set and the Qiagen OneStep RT-PCR kit. TCRdb applied fastp at Q25 and MiXCR to the public reads, then kept only in-frame beta chains. Here each entry gathers all rows of one CDR3 protein and keeps the most common genes and DNA. The sample includes roughly 180,000 distinct CDR3 sequences, with around 8.9% observed a single time. The leading ten clones occupy roughly a fifth of the sample. Sequenced: blood. These receptors were taken from a woman between 18 and 30 years old with Graves' hyperthyroidism that later progressed to Graves' ophthalmopathy.

In this sample, this clonotype turned up many times. The chain couples TRBV7-8 to TRBJ1-4; 9 nucleotides agree with TRBD1. Per germline, CDR1 SGHVS and CDR2 FQNEAQ. The CDR3 totals 17 residues. Trimming cost V 5 bases and J 0 bases; bases outside gene matches: 7. CDR3 sequence: CASSLMTGGTTNEKLFF. The CDR3 bases are TGTGCCAGCAGCCTAATGACAGGGGGGACAACTAATGAAAAACTGTTTTTT.

This clonotype was counted many times. The chain carries TRBV15 and TRBJ2-7; no definite D call. Per the germline V gene, CDR1 is LNHNV and CDR2 is YYDKDF (reference sequence). The CDR3 runs 13 residues. V was shortened by 0 bases and J by 4 bases, with 7 bases between the two germline ends. Here the CDR3 DNA reads TGTGCCACCAGCAGAGATCGCGGTTACGAGCAGTACTTC. As protein: CATSRDRGYEQYF.

This clonotype has at least ten counts. The genes are TRBV7-3 and TRBJ2-1; 7 nucleotides match TRBD2. Germline CDR1 reads SGHTA; CDR2 reads FQGTGA. V gave up 2 bases and J gave up 4 bases; unmatched junction bases: 2. The CDR3 covers 14 residues. This CDR3 is CASSLRGEYNEQFF. The CDR3 coding sequence is TGTGCCAGCAGCTTACGGGGGGAATACAATGAGCAGTTCTTC.

This clonotype was observed many times. The rearrangement joins TRBV7-3 to TRBJ2-4; 9 bases align to TRBD1. V was pared by 0 bases and J by 4 bases, with 10 bases of the junction left unmatched. The germline CDR1 and CDR2 sequences are SGHTA and FQGTGA. CDR3 length equals 18 residues. DNA for the CDR3: TGTGCCAGCAGCTTAACGGGGACCGGGACAGGGAAGAAAAACATTCAGTACTTC. It codes for CASSLTGTGTGKKNIQYF.

This clonotype was found a few times. CDR3 DNA sequence: TGTGCCAGCAGTGCGACAGGGGGTTCCTACGAGCAGTACTTC. Amino acid sequence: CASSATGGSYEQYF. The chain carries TRBV6-1 and TRBJ2-7; 9 bases align to TRBD1. Germline-derived CDR1 and CDR2 are MNHNS and SASEGT. Losses at the gene ends were 4 bases for V and 1 base for J; bases not matched to a gene: 2. The CDR3 consists of 14 residues.

This clonotype was observed a handful of times. This chain uses TRBV7-6 with TRBJ2-1; D perhaps matches TRBD1 (6 bases). The germline V and J ends were trimmed by 6 bases and 5 bases, with 14 bases remaining between them. Germline loops: CDR1 SGHVS, CDR2 FNYEAQ. The CDR3 spans 14 residues. CDR3 protein: CASRAGTTDNEQFF. The DNA of the CDR3 is TGTGCCAGCAGAGCCGGGACAACTGACAATGAGCAGTTCTTC.

The genes are TRBV7-8 and TRBJ2-6; D is undetermined. This CDR3 contains 17 residues. Deletions cut 1 base from V and 0 bases from J, with 10 bases between. CDR1 and CDR2 from the germline V gene are SGHVS and FQNEAQ. The CDR3 spells CASSLDRVGSGANVLTF. For the CDR3, the DNA is TGTGCCAGCAGCTTAGATAGGGTAGGCTCTGGGGCCAACGTCCTGACTTTC. Variable domain in full (rest from reference TRBV7-8 and TRBJ2-6): GAGVSQSPRYKVAKRGQDVALRCDPISGHVSLFWYQQALGQGPEFLTYFQNEAQLDKSGLPSDRFFAERPEGSVSTLKIQRTQQEDSAVYLCASSLDRVGSGANVLTFGAGSRLTVL.

This clonotype was seen more than once but under ten times. The chain combines TRBV4-1 with TRBJ2-1; TRBD2 aligns across 8 bases. The CDR3 runs to 17 residues. The V gene's germline CDR1 is MGHRA and CDR2 YSYEKL. J gave up 6 bases and V 5 bases, and 15 bases lay outside the gene matches. The CDR3 coding sequence is TGCGCCAGCAGCGCACCCAGCGGGAGTTCGGGGCCCAATGAGCAGTTCTTC. Amino acid sequence: CASSAPSGSSGPNEQFF.

This clonotype was picked up many times. The V call is TRBV7-3, the J call TRBJ1-1; 8 bases fit TRBD1. The CDR3 totals 16 residues. CDR1 SGHTA and CDR2 FQGTGA come from the germline V gene. The V and J ends lost 5 bases and 8 bases, in that order; junction bases with no gene match: 16. The CDR3 region has the DNA TGTGCCAGCAGCCCGACAACAGGAGGACAGGGTTTGGAAGCTTTCTTT. Its protein is CASSPTTGGQGLEAFF.

This clonotype was seen ten or more times. V is TRBV2 and J is TRBJ1-2; unclear D gene. The length of the CDR3 is 12 residues. The V end was cut by 6 bases, the J end by 4 bases, with 9 bases between. Germline V gives CDR1 SNHLY, CDR2 FYNNEI. The CDR3 DNA sequence: TGTGCCAGCAGCAGCGGAATCTATGGCTACACCTTC. It specifies CASSSGIYGYTF.

This clonotype has ten or more counts. This chain links TRBV12-3 or TRBV12-4 with TRBJ2-2; 7 bases map to TRBD1. This CDR3 is built from 15 residues. V dropped 6 bases and J dropped 3; count of bases not matched to a gene: 7. CDR3 DNA: TGTGCCAGCAGATACAGGGGTATGGACACCGGGGAGCTGTTTTTT. This codes for CASRYRGMDTGELFF.

The sample holds many counts of this clonotype. The J gene is TRBJ1-4, the V gene TRBV5-1; no reliable D call. V was cut by 0 bases and J by 5 bases, with 14 bases left in between. CDR3 length: 16 residues. Germline V gene data show CDR1 as SGHRS and CDR2 as YFSETQ. The chain's CDR3 is CASSLALGVSNEKLFF. Here the CDR3 DNA reads TGCGCCAGCAGCTTGGCCCTCGGAGTCTCGAATGAAAAACTGTTTTTT. The variable domain in full, with the rest retrieved from reference TRBV5-1 and TRBJ1-4, is KAGVTQTPRYLIKTRGQQVTLSCSPISGHRSVSWYQQTPGQGLQFLFEYFSETQRNKGNFPGRFSGRQFSNSRSEMNVSTLELGDSALYLCASSLALGVSNEKLFFGSGTQLSVL.

This clonotype appeared a few times. The rearrangement joins TRBV20-1 to TRBJ1-2; possible D gene TRBD1, 6 bases. CDR3 length: 16 residues. V shed 1 base and J shed 1 base, with 16 bases lying between them. Germline-derived CDR1 and CDR2 are DFQATT and SNEGSKA (reference sequence). The CDR3 DNA follows: TGCAGTGCTAGAGCAAACTCTCGGGGGCTTAACTATGGCTACACCTTC. Translating it yields CSARANSRGLNYGYTF.

Ten or more counts support this clonotype. The CDR3 DNA follows: TGTGCCAGCAGCTTTGACAGCTACTACGCTACAGATACGCAGTATTTT. Its translation is CASSFDSYYATDTQYF. The rearrangement links TRBV7-2 to TRBJ2-3, with D perhaps TRBD1 (5 bases). Germline lookup yields CDR1 SGHTA and CDR2 FQGNSA. The CDR3 contains 16 residues. V was clipped by 3 bases and J by 3 bases, with 16 bases between them.

This clonotype was counted ten times or more. The chain uses TRBV9 and TRBJ2-1, with 11 bases lining up with TRBD2. Germline loops: CDR1 SGDLS, CDR2 YYNGEE. This CDR3 region has 19 residues. V shed 1 base, J shed 4 bases, and the junction held 13 bases outside the gene matches. This CDR3 reads CASSVRAGNSGRAYNEQFF. The CDR3 DNA sequence: TGTGCCAGCAGCGTAAGGGCTGGAAATAGCGGGAGGGCGTACAATGAGCAGTTCTTC. The full variable domain, completed using reference TRBV9 and TRBJ2-1, is DSGVTQTPKHLITATGQRVTLRCSPRSGDLSVYWYQQSLDQGLQFLIQYYNGEERAKGNILERFSAQQFPDLHSELNLSSLELGDSALYFCASSVRAGNSGRAYNEQFFGPGTRLTVL.

This clonotype was picked up many times. This chain links TRBV7-9 with TRBJ1-2; TRBD1 matches at 7 bases. CDR1 is SEHNR, CDR2 FQNEAQ, per germline (reference sequence). After removal of 5 bases from V and 8 bases from J, the junction contained 20 bases not matched to a gene. The CDR3 is 17 amino acids. CDR3 loop: CASSLFGSGTAVEGYTF. DNA of the CDR3: TGTGCCAGCAGCCTCTTCGGGAGCGGGACAGCGGTTGAGGGCTACACCTTC.

This clonotype showed up many times. The J gene is TRBJ2-5, the V gene TRBV7-2, with D possibly TRBD2 on 5 matching bases. V dropped 5 bases and J dropped 1 base, with 17 bases sitting between them. Looked up from germline, CDR1 is SGHTA and CDR2 is FQGNSA. This CDR3 is built from 16 residues. The CDR3 DNA reads TGTGCCAGCAGCGATGAGGGCTATCGCTCCCAAGAGACCCAGTACTTC. Its protein product is CASSDEGYRSQETQYF.

This clonotype occurred many times. This chain links TRBV25-1 with TRBJ2-2; 9 bases map to TRBD1. The CDR3 has 14 amino acids. V shed 4 bases and J 3 bases; nucleotides not matched to a gene: 0. The germline CDR1 and CDR2 sequences are MGHDK and SYGVNS. The CDR3 bases are TGTGCCAGCAGTGGGACAGGGGACACCGGGGAGCTGTTTTTT. Translating it yields CASSGTGDTGELFF.

This clonotype was picked up many times. This chain connects TRBV2 to TRBJ1-1, with D maybe TRBD1 (5 bases). This CDR3 comprises 13 residues. Germline loops: CDR1 SNHLY, CDR2 FYNNEI. Trimming left V 7 bases short and J 5 bases short, with 14 bases between. Here the CDR3 reads CASIPGQATEAFF. CDR3 DNA: TGTGCCAGCATCCCAGGGCAGGCGACTGAAGCTTTCTTT. Based on the CDR3 plus reference TRBV2 and TRBJ1-1, the full variable domain is EPEVTQTPSHQVTQMGQEVILRCVPISNHLYFYWYRQILGQKVEFLVSFYNNEISEKSEIFDDQFSVERPDGSNFTLKIRSTKLEDSAMYFCASIPGQATEAFFGQGTRLTVV.

This clonotype occurred many times. The chain couples TRBV18 to TRBJ2-1; TRBD2 matches 9 bases. This CDR3 spans 16 amino acids. V trimming: 5 bases; J trimming: 6 bases; junction bases outside the gene matches: 11. CDR1 and CDR2 from the germline V gene are KGHSH and LQKENI. CDR3 in DNA: TGTGCCAGCTCATCAACGGCGGGAGGGCTGATCAATGAGCAGTTCTTC. Its protein is CASSSTAGGLINEQFF. Complete variable domain (other parts from reference TRBV18 and TRBJ2-1): NAGVMQNPRHLVRRRGQEARLRCSPMKGHSHVYWYRQLPEEGLKFMVYLQKENIIDESGMPKERFSAEFPKEGPSILRIQQVVRGDSAAYFCASSSTAGGLINEQFFGPGTRLTVL.

This chain connects TRBV3-1 to TRBJ2-2, with D unresolved. The germline V gene has CDR1 LGHDT and CDR2 YNNKEL (reference sequence). This CDR3 has 16 amino acids. V lost 2 bases to trimming and J lost 1 base, with 11 bases between them. The CDR3 spells CASSQTHYRNTGELFF. DNA of the CDR3: TGTGCCAGCAGCCAAACTCATTACAGGAACACCGGGGAGCTGTTTTTT.

This clonotype was seen many times. V and J are TRBV28 and TRBJ2-2, with TRBD2 as a possible D gene (6 bases). The CDR3 runs to 13 residues. Germline CDR1 MDHEN, CDR2 SYDVKM. V was cut by 6 bases and J by 6 bases, with 11 bases left in between. CDR3 amino acids: CASRTSVSGELFF. CDR3 nucleotides: TGTGCCAGCAGGACTAGTGTCTCCGGGGAGCTGTTTTTT.

This clonotype appeared many times. The chain recombines TRBV9 with TRBJ1-4; possible D gene TRBD1, 5 bases. Trimming took 4 bases from V and 7 from J, leaving 23 bases between them. CDR1 SGDLS and CDR2 YYNGEE come from the germline V gene. The CDR3 consists of 17 residues. The CDR3 loop reads CASSPLRDLPGGEKLFF. The CDR3 DNA reads TGTGCCAGCAGCCCACTCCGGGACCTACCCGGAGGTGAAAAACTGTTTTTT.

This clonotype has a count of ten or more. The chain couples TRBV20-1 to TRBJ2-3; D gene uncertain. This CDR3 contains 14 residues. Looked up from germline, CDR1 is DFQATT and CDR2 is SNEGSKA (reference sequence). V lost 6 bases and J lost 2, with 15 bases in between. The CDR3 DNA sequence: TGCAGTGCCATAGAGGACCGAACCACAGATACGCAGTATTTT. Its protein product is CSAIEDRTTDTQYF.

This clonotype was observed many times. V gene TRBV28 combines with J gene TRBJ1-2; D is unclear. This CDR3 comprises 12 residues. V lost 2 bases, J lost 4 bases, and 5 bases lay in between. CDR1 and CDR2 (germline): MDHEN, SYDVKM. The CDR3 nucleotides are TGTGCCAGCAGTTTAAACCCCTATGGCTACACCTTC. Translated: CASSLNPYGYTF.

This clonotype has only a few counts. The chain couples TRBV7-9 to TRBJ1-3, with 9 bases lining up with TRBD1. The CDR3 sequence is 15 residues long. The germline V gene encodes CDR1 SEHNR and CDR2 FQNEAQ (reference sequence). Trimming at V came to 5 bases and at J to 3 bases, leaving 5 bases not matched to a gene. The CDR3 region is CASSPTGGLGNTIYF. In DNA, the CDR3 is TGTGCCAGCAGCCCAACAGGGGGCCTTGGAAACACCATATATTTT.